This T cell receptor (beta chain) was documented in a study of cytomegalovirus exposure and HLA in healthy donors. Study-level points and caveats: Presence/absence analyses took donor sequencing depth as roughly uniform.

13 Jbeta primers and 60 Vbeta primers were used for the PCR. Libraries were prepared by immunoSEQ multiplex PCR; TCRdb keeps only in-frame clonotypes and omits some of them. The data hold some 150,000 clones, with roughly 85% observed a single time. This clone was seen a few times. Its antigen is undetermined. Germline V lookup: CDR1 MGHRA, CDR2 YSYEKL. With V trimmed by 1 base and J by 3 bases, 14 bases remained unmatched. The length of the CDR3 is 18 residues. This sequence was found in a man aged 35-49 years in good health and CMV-seronegative. V gene TRBV4-1 combines with J gene TRBJ2-7, with TRBD2 matching 8 bases. The sequenced sample consisted of PBMCs. CDR3 in amino acids: CASSQGSGSSGLFYEQYF. The CDR3 bases are TGCGCCAGCAGCCAAGGGAGCGGGAGTAGCGGGTTATTCTACGAGCAGTACTTC.